Given below is one TCR beta chain in context. Its antigen is unidentified. Profiled with immunoSEQ multiplex PCR; TCRdb holds only in-frame clones, not every one. This sample has about 97,000 clones, with about 95% found just once. No neoadjuvant therapy was given to the selected pancreatic ductal adenocarcinoma patients before their surgery. The data belong to a study of T cells in pancreatic ductal adenocarcinoma. The study's findings and limits: Tumor samples had fewer productive templates and about 8-fold fewer unique clonotypes than blood. No significant tumor-blood clonality difference; means were about 0.1 and 0.065.

This CDR3 is 16 amino acids long. Losses at the gene ends were 0 bases for V and 1 base for J; bases not matched to a gene: 3. Germline V gene lookup returns CDR1 LGHNA and CDR2 YNFKEQ. The clonotype was recovered from a human donor with pancreatic ductal adenocarcinoma. This sequence joins TRBV4-2 and TRBJ2-3, with 8 bases that match TRBD1. Sequenced: PBMCs. The CDR3 region has the DNA TGTGCCAGCAGCCAAGACGTGGACAGGGGCACAGATACGCAGTATTTT. Translated, it gives CASSQDVDRGTDTQYF.